The clone carrying this T cell receptor beta chain was counted at least ten times. Antigen: not known. The sample carries other DNA sequences with the same CDR3. Germline-derived CDR1 and CDR2 are SQVTM and ANQGSEA. V lost 4 bases to trimming and J lost 3 bases, with 13 bases between them. This CDR3 is built from 14 residues. The data belong to a study of shared clonotypes between healthy human individuals. Study findings and constraints: Clonotype sharing levels among donors were expected to vary with sequencing depth. The study drew on few donors, limiting represented genetic and exposure-history diversity.

Deep was the level at which the assay was run. The assay was immunoSEQ multiplex PCR, and TCRdb's table has in-frame clones only and misses some. The sample has about 490,000 clones, around 80% seen once. What was sequenced was PBMCs. The chain links TRBV29-1 to TRBJ1-5, with D tentatively TRBD1 (6 bases). The source of this sequence is a middle-aged woman in good health. Some clones in this sample may be carry-over from other donors' samples. This CDR3 is CSVAGVDPNQPQHF. DNA of the CDR3: TGCAGCGTTGCAGGGGTAGACCCCAATCAGCCCCAGCATTTT. Combining the CDR3 with reference TRBV29-1 and TRBJ1-5 gives the whole variable domain SAVISQKPSRDICQRGTSLTIQCQVDSQVTMMFWYRQQPGQSLTLIATANQGSEATYESGFVIDKFPISRPNLTFSTLTVSNMSPEDSSIYLCSVAGVDPNQPQHFGDGTRLSIL.